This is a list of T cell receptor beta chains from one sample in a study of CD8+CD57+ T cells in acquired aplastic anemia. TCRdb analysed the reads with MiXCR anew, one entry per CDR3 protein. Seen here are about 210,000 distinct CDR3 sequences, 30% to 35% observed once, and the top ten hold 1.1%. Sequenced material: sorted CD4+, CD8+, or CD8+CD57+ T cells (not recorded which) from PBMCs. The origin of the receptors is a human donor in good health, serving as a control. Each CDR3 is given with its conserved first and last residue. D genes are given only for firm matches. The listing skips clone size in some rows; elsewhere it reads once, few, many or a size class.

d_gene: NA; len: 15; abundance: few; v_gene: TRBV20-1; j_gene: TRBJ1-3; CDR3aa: CSARSQGASGNTIYF; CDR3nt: TGCAGTGCTAGATCTCAAGGGGCATCTGGAAACACCATATATTTT
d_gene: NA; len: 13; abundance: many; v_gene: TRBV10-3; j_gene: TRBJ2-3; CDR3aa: CAIAGASTDTQYF; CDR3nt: TGTGCCATTGCAGGGGCTAGCACAGATACGCAGTATTTT
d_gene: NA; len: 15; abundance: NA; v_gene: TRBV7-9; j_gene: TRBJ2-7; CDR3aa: CASSLLGAPVYEQYF; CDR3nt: TGTGCCAGCAGCTTACTGGGGGCTCCTGTCTACGAGCAGTACTTC
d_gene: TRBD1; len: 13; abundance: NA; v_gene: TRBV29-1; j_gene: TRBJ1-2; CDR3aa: CSASTGADYGYTF; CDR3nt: TGCAGCGCCTCGACAGGGGCCGATTATGGCTACACCTTC
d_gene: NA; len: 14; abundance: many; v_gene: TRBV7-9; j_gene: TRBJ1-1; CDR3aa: CASSVNGRDTEAFF; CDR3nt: TGTGCCAGCAGCGTAAACGGCCGGGACACTGAAGCTTTCTTT
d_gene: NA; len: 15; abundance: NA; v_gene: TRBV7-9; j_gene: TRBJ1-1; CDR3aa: CASSLLRGARTEAFF; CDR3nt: TGTGCCAGCAGCTTACTACGGGGGGCGCGTACTGAAGCTTTCTTT
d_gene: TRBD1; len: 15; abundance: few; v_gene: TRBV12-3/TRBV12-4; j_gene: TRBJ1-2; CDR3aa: CASSPRTGGGYGYTF; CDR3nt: TGTGCCAGCAGTCCCCGGACAGGGGGCGGTTATGGCTACACCTTC
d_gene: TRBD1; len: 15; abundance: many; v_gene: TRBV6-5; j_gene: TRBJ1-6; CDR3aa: CASSYRGQRNSPLHF; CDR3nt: TGTGCCAGCAGTTACAGGGGACAGAGAAATTCACCCCTCCACTTT
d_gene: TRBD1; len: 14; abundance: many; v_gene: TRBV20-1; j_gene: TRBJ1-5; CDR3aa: CSAKTGTNNQPQHF; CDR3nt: TGCAGTGCTAAGACAGGGACTAACAATCAGCCCCAGCATTTT
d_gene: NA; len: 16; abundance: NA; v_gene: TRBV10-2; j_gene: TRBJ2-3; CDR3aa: CAREVPSGGTGDTQYF; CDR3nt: TGCGCCAGGGAGGTGCCCAGCGGGGGGACAGGGGATACGCAGTATTTT
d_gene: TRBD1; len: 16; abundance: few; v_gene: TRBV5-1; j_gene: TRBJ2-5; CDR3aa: CASSLADRGSQETQYF; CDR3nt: TGCGCCAGCAGCTTGGCCGACAGGGGGTCACAAGAGACCCAGTACTTC
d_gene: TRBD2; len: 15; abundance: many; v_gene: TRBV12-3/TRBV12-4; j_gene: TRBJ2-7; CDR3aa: CASSWTSGRLSEQYF; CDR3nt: TGTGCCAGCAGTTGGACTAGCGGGAGGCTGTCCGAGCAGTACTTC
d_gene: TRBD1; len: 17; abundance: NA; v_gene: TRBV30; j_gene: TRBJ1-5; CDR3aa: CAWTLGDRDNSEQPQHF; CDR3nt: TGTGCCTGGACCCTAGGGGACAGAGATAACAGCGAGCAGCCCCAGCATTTT
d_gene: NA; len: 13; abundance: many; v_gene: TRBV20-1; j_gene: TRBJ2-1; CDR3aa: CSVLRRSYNEQFF; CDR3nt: TGCAGTGTACTTAGACGCTCCTACAATGAGCAGTTCTTC
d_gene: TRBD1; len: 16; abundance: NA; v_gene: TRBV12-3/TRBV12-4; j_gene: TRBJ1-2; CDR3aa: CASSLTGTGSRSGYTF; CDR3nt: TGTGCCAGCAGTTTAACCGGGACAGGGAGTCGGAGCGGCTACACCTTC
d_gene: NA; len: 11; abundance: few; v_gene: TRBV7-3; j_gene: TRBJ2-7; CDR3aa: CAWGTGYEQYF; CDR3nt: TGTGCCTGGGGGACCGGCTACGAGCAGTACTTC